What follows are 4 T cell receptor beta chains derived from one specimen sequenced in a study of blood T cells in healthy people across ages. A second about 6 to 11 cycle PCR used barcoded and J-beta primers. TCRdb fed the 5' RACE reads into MiXCR, producing one record per CDR3 protein. The sample lists under 750,000 distinct CDR3 sequences, around 48% occurring once. Sequencing was performed on blood. These receptors came from a man aged 80 or over in good health.

The chain employs TRBV20-1 and TRBJ1-4; the D is unclear. The V end lost 0 bases, the J end lost 3 bases, and 8 bases lay between the germline ends. CDR1 DFQATT and CDR2 SNEGSKA come from the germline V gene (reference sequence). The CDR3 spans 14 residues. The CDR3, as DNA: TGCAGTGCTAGAGATAAACAGCCTAATGAAAAACTGTTTTTT. This encodes CSARDKQPNEKLFF.

The chain has TRBV30 and TRBJ2-5, with TRBD2 as a possible D gene (5 bases). The DNA end favors TRBJ2-7, so the J call may be wrong. The CDR3 spans 14 residues. The germline V gene encodes CDR1 GTSNPN and CDR2 SVGIG (reference sequence). CDR3 region: CAQDNGVVPYEQYF. CDR3 DNA: TGTGCCCAGGATAACGGGGTTGTCCCCTACGAGCAGTACTTC.

This clonotype was detected a few times. This rearrangement joins TRBV7-8 to TRBJ1-5; 7 positions match TRBD1. The CDR3 has 15 amino acids. V lost 1 base to trimming and J lost 11 bases; unmatched junction nucleotides: 11. The germline V gene has CDR1 SGHVS and CDR2 FQNEAQ. CDR3 DNA: TGTGCCAGCAGCTTAGGGACAGGCCCCGGGAGGTCCCAGCATTTT. It yields the protein CASSLGTGPGRSQHF. Full variable domain (remainder filled in from reference TRBV7-8 and TRBJ1-5): GAGVSQSPRYKVAKRGQDVALRCDPISGHVSLFWYQQALGQGPEFLTYFQNEAQLDKSGLPSDRFFAERPEGSVSTLKIQRTQQEDSAVYLCASSLGTGPGRSQHFGDGTRLSIL.

The CDR3 coding sequence is TGTGCCAGCAGCTTATACTACTCTGGGGCCAACGTCCTGACTTTC. Residues: CASSLYYSGANVLTF. The genes are TRBV11-2 and TRBJ2-6; no clear D. V gave up 2 bases and J gave up 0 bases, with 5 bases separating them. This CDR3 has 15 amino acids. Per the germline V gene, CDR1 is SGHAT and CDR2 is FQNNGV.